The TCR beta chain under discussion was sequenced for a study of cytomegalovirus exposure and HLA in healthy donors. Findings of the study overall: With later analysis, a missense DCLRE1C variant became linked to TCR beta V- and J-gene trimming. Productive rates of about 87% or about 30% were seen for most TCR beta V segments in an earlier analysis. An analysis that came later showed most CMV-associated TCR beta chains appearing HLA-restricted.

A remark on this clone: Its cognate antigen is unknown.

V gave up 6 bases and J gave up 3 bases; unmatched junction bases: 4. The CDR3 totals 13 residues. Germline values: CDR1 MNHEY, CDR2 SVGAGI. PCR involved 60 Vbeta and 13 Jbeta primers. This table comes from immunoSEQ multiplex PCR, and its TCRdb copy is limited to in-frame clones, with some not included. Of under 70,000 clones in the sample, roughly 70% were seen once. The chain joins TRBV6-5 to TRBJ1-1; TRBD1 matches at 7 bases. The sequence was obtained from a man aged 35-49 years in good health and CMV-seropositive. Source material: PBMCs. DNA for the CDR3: TGTGCCAGCAGGACGACAGGGTACACTGAAGCTTTCTTT. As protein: CASRTTGYTEAFF.